These 17 T cell receptor beta chains came from one sample sequenced in a study of blood T cells in healthy people across ages (dated by TCRdb to 2015 to 2017). The library was generated by 5' RACE. TCRdb lists the instrument as Illumina HiSeq 2500. A second PCR of about 7 to 12 cycles was performed with a sample-barcoded 5' primer and a J-beta primer mix. TCRdb reanalyzed the raw reads on its own, using fastp at Q25 for trimming and MiXCR for clone calling, and kept in-frame beta chains. Every CDR3 protein is listed once, alongside the most common genes and DNA of its rows. The sample yields about 280,000 distinct CDR3 sequences; around 29% were counted once. The ten largest clones represent over 25% of the sample. The specimen was blood. These receptors were collected from a woman between 65 and 79 years old in good health.

This chain connects TRBV9 to TRBJ1-3, with D perhaps matching TRBD1 (5 bases). The germline V gene has CDR1 SGDLS and CDR2 YYNGEE. Trimming took 2 bases from V and 2 from J, leaving 8 bases between them. The CDR3 totals 14 residues. The CDR3 DNA reads TGTGCCAGCAGCGTTGGCAGGGCTGGAAACACCATATATTTT. This encodes CASSVGRAGNTIYF.

This clonotype was found a few times. The V call is TRBV30, the J call TRBJ2-1; 11 nucleotides line up with TRBD2. CDR1 and CDR2 from the germline V gene are GTSNPN and SVGIG (reference sequence). The CDR3 consists of 14 residues. Losses at the gene ends were 5 bases for V and 8 bases for J; bases not matched to a gene: 8. The DNA for the CDR3 is TGTGCCTGGTCTTCCCTAGCGGGAGGCGATGAGCAGTTCTTC. Its protein product is CAWSSLAGGDEQFF.

This clonotype turned up a few times. V usage is TRBV7-2 and J usage is TRBJ2-7; 13 positions match TRBD2. The germline V gene encodes CDR1 SGHTA and CDR2 FQGNSA. V lost 5 bases and J lost 5; bases outside the gene matches: 9. This CDR3 comprises 16 residues. CDR3: CASSTPGLAGEDEQYF. CDR3 in DNA: TGTGCCAGCAGCACCCCTGGACTAGCGGGAGAGGACGAGCAGTACTTC.

This clonotype was picked up many times. The chain carries TRBV7-9 and TRBJ2-4, with no clear D. V lost 1 base, J lost 1 base, and 8 bases lay in between. This CDR3 region has 15 residues. From germline, CDR1 is SEHNR and CDR2 FQNEAQ (reference sequence). The CDR3 loop is CASSLGSAAKNIQYF. DNA of the CDR3: TGTGCCAGCAGCTTAGGGTCGGCCGCCAAAAACATTCAGTACTTC.

This clonotype was recorded at least ten times. The rearrangement links TRBV7-2 to TRBJ2-7, with no clear D. CDR3 size: 14 residues. Deletions cut 2 bases from V and 4 bases from J, with 12 bases between. The germline CDR1 and CDR2 sequences are SGHTA and FQGNSA. The CDR3 DNA reads TGTGCCAGCAGCTTAAACACCCTCCAGTACGAGCAGTACTTC. It yields the protein CASSLNTLQYEQYF.

The chain joins TRBV3-1 to TRBJ2-4; 7 bases align to TRBD1. Germline CDR1 reads LGHDT; CDR2 reads YNNKEL (reference sequence). Trimming cost V 3 bases and J 4 bases; bases outside gene matches: 3. The CDR3 length is 14 residues. CDR3 coding DNA: TGTGCCAGCAGCCAGAGGGGACAGAAAAACATTCAGTACTTC. Amino acids: CASSQRGQKNIQYF.

In this sample, this clonotype turned up a few times. The chain combines TRBV25-1 with TRBJ1-5; D not certain. Trimming cost V 5 bases and J 5 bases, with 7 bases left between them. This CDR3 has 12 residues. The germline V gene has CDR1 MGHDK and CDR2 SYGVNS. The CDR3 reads CASSLDDQPQHF. The CDR3 nucleotides are TGTGCCAGCAGTCTGGACGATCAGCCCCAGCATTTT.

CDR3: CASSLAGLAGHNEQFF. The CDR3, as DNA: TGTGCCAGCAGCTTAGCAGGACTAGCGGGGCACAATGAGCAGTTCTTC. The chain has TRBV7-9 and TRBJ2-1; the match to TRBD2 covers 12 bases. Germline V gene lookup returns CDR1 SEHNR and CDR2 FQNEAQ (reference sequence). V lost 0 bases, J lost 5 bases, and 2 bases stayed unmatched. This CDR3 contains 16 residues.

This clonotype has a count of ten or more. The V gene is TRBV20-1, the J gene TRBJ2-7; the D call may be TRBD1 or TRBD2 (5 bases each). V lost 5 bases and J 2 bases, leaving 16 bases between the germline ends. CDR1 and CDR2 from the germline V gene are DFQATT and SNEGSKA (reference sequence). The CDR3 totals 14 residues. CDR3: CSADDRDHTYEQYF. In DNA form, the CDR3 reads TGCAGTGCTGACGACCGGGACCATACCTACGAGCAGTACTTC.

This chain links TRBV10-3 with TRBJ1-6; 7 bases fit TRBD1. Trimming removed 6 bases from V and 7 bases from J; junction bases left unmatched: 6. Per germline, CDR1 ENHRY and CDR2 SYGVKD. The CDR3 extends over 14 amino acids. The chain's CDR3 is CAIRPGQINSPLHF. The CDR3 DNA follows: TGTGCCATCAGGCCGGGACAGATAAATTCACCCCTCCACTTT.

This rearrangement joins TRBV4-2 to TRBJ1-3; D is uncertain. The germline V gene has CDR1 LGHNA and CDR2 YNFKEQ. This CDR3 is 18 amino acids long. V lost 0 bases and J 1 base, leaving 16 bases between the germline ends. In DNA form, the CDR3 reads TGTGCCAGCAGCCAAGAGCGGCCAGCGGCCCGTTCTGGAAACACCATATATTTT. Translated: CASSQERPAARSGNTIYF.

This sequence joins TRBV7-9 and TRBJ2-5, with 9 bases identical to TRBD1. Trimming took 5 bases from V and 5 from J; bases not matched to a gene: 9. Per the germline V gene, CDR1 is SEHNR and CDR2 is FQNEAQ (reference sequence). The CDR3 runs 15 residues. In nucleotides, the CDR3 is TGTGCCAGCAGCATATCTCCGGGACAGGGCGAGACCCAGTACTTC. It encodes CASSISPGQGETQYF. Full variable domain (outside the CDR3, taken from reference TRBV7-9 and TRBJ2-5): DTGVSQNPRHKITKRGQNVTFRCDPISEHNRLYWYRQTLGQGPEFLTYFQNEAQLEKSRLLSDRFSAERPKGSFSTLEIQRTEQGDSAMYLCASSISPGQGETQYFGPGTRLLVL.

This clonotype turned up a few times. The J gene is TRBJ2-5, the V gene TRBV28; a possible D gene is TRBD2 (5 bases). The DNA end favors TRBJ2-7, so the J call may be wrong. The CDR3 extends over 15 amino acids. In germline, CDR1 is MDHEN, CDR2 SYDVKM. The CDR3, as DNA: TGTGCCAGCAGTTTGGAGCTAGCACGCTCCTACGAGCAGTACTTC. Its protein is CASSLELARSYEQYF.

This clonotype was detected many times. The chain combines TRBV2 with TRBJ2-5; perhaps TRBD2 as D (5 bases). The J call may be faulty, since TRBJ2-1 better matches the DNA end. The CDR3 spans 11 residues. The V gene's germline CDR1 is SNHLY and CDR2 FYNNEI. CDR3 region: CAGGERLEQFF. In nucleotides, the CDR3 is TGTGCCGGTGGGGAGCGGCTTGAGCAGTTCTTC.

This clonotype was observed a few times. V usage is TRBV20-1 and J usage is TRBJ1-2, with 7 bases fitting TRBD1. Per the germline V gene, CDR1 is DFQATT and CDR2 is SNEGSKA (reference sequence). The CDR3 extends over 16 amino acids. Trimming removed 8 bases from V and 4 bases from J; junction bases left unmatched: 19. This chain's CDR3 is CSPLGQETGRGYGYTF. The CDR3 DNA is TGCAGTCCCCTCGGACAGGAAACTGGCCGTGGCTATGGCTACACCTTC.

This clonotype was recorded a few times. The rearrangement links TRBV28 to TRBJ2-5; 9 bases line up with TRBD2. The J call may be in error: the DNA end matches TRBJ2-1 better. CDR3 length: 14 residues. Germline CDR1 and CDR2: MDHEN and SYDVKM. CDR3 sequence reads: CASRKWREGGEQFF. The CDR3, as DNA: TGTGCCAGCAGAAAGTGGCGGGAGGGGGGCGAGCAGTTCTTC.

This clonotype was found a few times. The J gene is TRBJ1-2, the V gene TRBV29-1; D gene unclear. Trimming cost V 7 bases and J 1 base, with 16 bases left between them. Germline CDR1 and CDR2: SQVTM and ANQGSEA. The CDR3 totals 14 residues. CDR3 sequence reads: CSGVRLGSNYGYTF. CDR3 in DNA: TGCAGCGGGGTGAGGTTGGGCAGTAACTATGGCTACACCTTC. Based on the CDR3 plus reference TRBV29-1 and TRBJ1-2, the full variable domain is SAVISQKPSRDICQRGTSLTIQCQVDSQVTMMFWYRQQPGQSLTLIATANQGSEATYESGFVIDKFPISRPNLTFSTLTVSNMSPEDSSIYLCSGVRLGSNYGYTFGSGTRLTVV.